Following are 5 T cell receptor beta chains from one sample sequenced in a study of shared clonotypes between healthy human individuals. The naive CD8 fraction comprised CD45RO-negative cells positively selected for CCR7 and excluded terminally differentiated effector memory CD45RA+ cells. Sequenced by immunoSEQ multiplex PCR; TCRdb stores in-frame clones only, minus some. The sample consists of some 800,000 clones, 85% to 95% of them appearing once. Sample: naive CD8+ T cells sorted from blood. The receptors originated from a man aged 25 to 45 in good health.

This clone came up a few times. The CDR3 DNA reads as TGTGCCAGCAGCTACGGGGGGCGGAACACTGAAGCTTTCTTT. Amino acids: CASSYGGRNTEAFF. The rearrangement links TRBV7-9 to TRBJ1-1, with D perhaps TRBD1 (6 bases). Trimming cost V 4 bases and J 1 base, with 10 bases left between them. Germline V gene data show CDR1 as SEHNR and CDR2 as FQNEAQ (reference sequence). The CDR3 totals 14 residues.

The chain combines TRBV5-1 with TRBJ2-3; D perhaps matches TRBD2 (5 bases). Germline loops: CDR1 SGHRS, CDR2 YFSETQ. The CDR3 is 14 amino acids. With 6 bases removed from V and 3 bases from J, the gap between germline ends came to 14 bases. CDR3: CASKLRGGTDTQYF. The DNA for the CDR3 is TGCGCCAGCAAGCTTCGGGGTGGGACAGATACGCAGTATTTT.

A single count supports this clone. The gene calls are TRBV7-9 and TRBJ1-6, with D perhaps matching TRBD1 (6 bases). This CDR3 has 14 residues. Germline V gives CDR1 SEHNR, CDR2 FQNEAQ (reference sequence). V dropped 0 bases and J dropped 11 bases, with 11 bases sitting between them. In DNA, the CDR3 is TGTGCCAGCAGCTTAGCACAGGGTAGGACACCCCTCCACTTT. It specifies CASSLAQGRTPLHF.

The chain couples TRBV7-9 to TRBJ2-3; TRBD1 or TRBD2 may be the D gene (5 bases each). Trimming left V 5 bases short and J 4 bases short, with 16 bases between. CDR3 length: 15 amino acids. From germline, CDR1 is SEHNR and CDR2 FQNEAQ (reference sequence). DNA of the CDR3: TGTGCCAGCAGCCGGCCGGGGCAGGGTGCAGATACGCAGTATTTT. Translated, it gives CASSRPGQGADTQYF. Filled out from reference TRBV7-9 and TRBJ2-3, the complete variable domain reads DTGVSQNPRHKITKRGQNVTFRCDPISEHNRLYWYRQTLGQGPEFLTYFQNEAQLEKSRLLSDRFSAERPKGSFSTLEIQRTEQGDSAMYLCASSRPGQGADTQYFGPGTRLTVL.

The chain carries TRBV6-1 and TRBJ2-3; TRBD2 matches at 7 bases. The trim removed 6 bases at V and 6 bases at J, leaving 6 bases unmatched. Germline lookup yields CDR1 MNHNS and CDR2 SASEGT. This CDR3 contains 13 residues. The CDR3 loop is CASRRLASDTQYF. The CDR3 DNA follows: TGTGCCAGCAGGAGACTAGCTTCCGATACGCAGTATTTT.